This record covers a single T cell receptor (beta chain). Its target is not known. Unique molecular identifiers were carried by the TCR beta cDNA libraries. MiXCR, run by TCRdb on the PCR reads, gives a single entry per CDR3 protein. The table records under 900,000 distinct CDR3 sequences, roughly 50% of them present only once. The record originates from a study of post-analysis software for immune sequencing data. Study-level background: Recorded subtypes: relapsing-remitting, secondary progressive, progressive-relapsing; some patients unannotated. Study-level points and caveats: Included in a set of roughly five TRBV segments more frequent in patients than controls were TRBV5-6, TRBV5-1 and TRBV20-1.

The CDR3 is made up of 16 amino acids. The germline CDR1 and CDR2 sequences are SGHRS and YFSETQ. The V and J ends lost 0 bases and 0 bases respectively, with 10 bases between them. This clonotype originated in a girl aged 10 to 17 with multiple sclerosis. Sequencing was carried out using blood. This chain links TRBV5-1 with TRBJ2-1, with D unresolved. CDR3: CASSLEAQSSYNEQFF. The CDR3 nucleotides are TGCGCCAGCAGCTTGGAGGCGCAAAGCTCCTACAATGAGCAGTTCTTC.